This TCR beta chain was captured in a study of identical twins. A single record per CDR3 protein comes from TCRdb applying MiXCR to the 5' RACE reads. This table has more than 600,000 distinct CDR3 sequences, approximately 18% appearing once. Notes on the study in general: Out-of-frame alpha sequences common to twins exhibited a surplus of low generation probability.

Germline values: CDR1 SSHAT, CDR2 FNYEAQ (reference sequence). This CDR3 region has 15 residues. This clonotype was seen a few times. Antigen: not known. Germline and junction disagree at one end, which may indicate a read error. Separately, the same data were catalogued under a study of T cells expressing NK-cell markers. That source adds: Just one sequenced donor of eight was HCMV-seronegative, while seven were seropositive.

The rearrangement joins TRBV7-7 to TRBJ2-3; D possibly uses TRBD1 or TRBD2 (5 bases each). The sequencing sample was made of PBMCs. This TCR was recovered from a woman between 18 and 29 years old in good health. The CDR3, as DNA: TGTGCTAGCAGCCTAGGGACGGCTAAGACAGATACGCAGTATTTT. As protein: CASSLGTAKTDTQYF.